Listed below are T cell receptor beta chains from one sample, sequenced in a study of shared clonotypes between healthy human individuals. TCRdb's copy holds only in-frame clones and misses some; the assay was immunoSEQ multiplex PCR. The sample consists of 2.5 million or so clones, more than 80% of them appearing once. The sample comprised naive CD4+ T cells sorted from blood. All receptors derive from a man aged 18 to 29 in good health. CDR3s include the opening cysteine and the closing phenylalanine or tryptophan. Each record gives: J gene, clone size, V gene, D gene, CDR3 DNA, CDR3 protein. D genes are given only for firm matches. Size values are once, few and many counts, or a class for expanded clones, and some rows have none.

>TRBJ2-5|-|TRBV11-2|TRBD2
TGTGCCAGCAGCCACACAGGTAGCGGGCCCCAGGAGACCCAGTACTTC
CASSHTGSGPQETQYF
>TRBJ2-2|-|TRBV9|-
TGTGCCAGCGGAGGGCGGCCGAACACCGGGGAGCTGTTTTTT
CASGGRPNTGELFF
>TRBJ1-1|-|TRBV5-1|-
TGCGCCAGCAGCTTGGAAGGCAGATCGAACACTGAAGCTTTCTTT
CASSLEGRSNTEAFF
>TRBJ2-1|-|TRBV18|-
TGTGCCAGCTCACAGGGATATGAGCAGTTCTTC
CASSQGYEQFF
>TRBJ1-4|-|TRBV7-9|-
TGTGCCAGCAGCTTAGGGGTTTATGGTGAAAAACTGTTTTTT
CASSLGVYGEKLFF
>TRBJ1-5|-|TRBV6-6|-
TGTGCCAGCAGGACCTCAGGCGAGACCAATCAGCCCCAGCATTTT
CASRTSGETNQPQHF
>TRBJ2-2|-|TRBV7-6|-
TGTGCCAGCAGCTCTCAGAGCGCCGGGGAGCTGTTTTTT
CASSSQSAGELFF
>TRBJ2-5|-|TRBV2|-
TGTGCCAGCAGTGGGACCGAGCGGGAGACCCAGTACTTC
CASSGTERETQYF
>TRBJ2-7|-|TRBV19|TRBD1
TGTGCCAGTAGTGACAGGGGCGACTACTACGAGCAGTACTTC
CASSDRGDYYEQYF
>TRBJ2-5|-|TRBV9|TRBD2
TGTGCCAGCAGCTCATTTGCGGGACTAGCGGGTGAGACCCAGTACTTC
CASSSFAGLAGETQYF
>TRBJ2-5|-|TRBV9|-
TGTGCCAGCAGCGTATTAGCGGCGACCGGGACCCCTTTGTACTTC
CASSVLAATGTPLYF
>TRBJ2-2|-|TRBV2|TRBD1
TGTGCCAGCAGTGAGGGGGACAGGCGGAGGACCGGGGAGCTGTTTTTT
CASSEGDRRRTGELFF
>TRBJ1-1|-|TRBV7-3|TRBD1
TGTGCCAGCAGCTCGCGAGGAACCGGGACAGGGAGGACTGAAGCTTTCTTT
CASSSRGTGTGRTEAFF
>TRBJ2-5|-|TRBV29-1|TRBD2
TGCAGCGTTGGTGGCGGGAGGGCCGGGGAGACCCAGTACTTC
CSVGGGRAGETQYF
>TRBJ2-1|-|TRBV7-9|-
TGTGCCAGCCCCGGGGCTTCATGGGGTGAGCAGTTCTTC
CASPGASWGEQFF
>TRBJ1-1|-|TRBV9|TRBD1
TGTGCCAGCAGCGTCGGTAGAGGGGGCTACGAAGCTTTCTTT
CASSVGRGGYEAFF
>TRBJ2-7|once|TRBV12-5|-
TGTGCTAGTGGTTTGTCCCCTCGACTAGACGAGCAGTACTTC
CASGLSPRLDEQYF
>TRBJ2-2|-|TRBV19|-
TGTGCCAGTAGTATAGGTCCCGGACAGAGCACCGGGGAGCTGTTTTTT
CASSIGPGQSTGELFF
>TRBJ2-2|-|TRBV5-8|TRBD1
TGTGCCAGCAGCCTTACAGGGGCCGCCACCGGGGAGCTGTTTTTT
CASSLTGAATGELFF
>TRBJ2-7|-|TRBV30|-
TGTGCCTGGAGTGTTCAAAGCTCCTACGAGCAGTACTTC
CAWSVQSSYEQYF
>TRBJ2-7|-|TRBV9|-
TGTGCCAGCGCATTCCGCCAGGCCGGGATCTACGAGCAGTACTTC
CASAFRQAGIYEQYF
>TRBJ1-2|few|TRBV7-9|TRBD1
TGTGCCAGCAGCTCAGGGGGCGATAACTATGGCTACACCTTC
CASSSGGDNYGYTF
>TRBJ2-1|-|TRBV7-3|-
TGTGCCAGCAGCTTAGAGGGGGTCGATGAGCAGTTCTTC
CASSLEGVDEQFF
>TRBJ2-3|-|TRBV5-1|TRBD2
TGCGCCAGCAGCTTGGCCGCGGCTAGCGGAACAGATACGCAGTATTTT
CASSLAAASGTDTQYF
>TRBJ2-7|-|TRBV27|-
TGTGCCAGCAGTCGCCAGGGGTCAGCGTTATACGAGCAGTACTTC
CASSRQGSALYEQYF
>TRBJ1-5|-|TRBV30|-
TGTGCCTGGAGGGAGGCCGCGGGGGCGACTGTCAATCAGCCCCAGCATTTT
CAWREAAGATVNQPQHF
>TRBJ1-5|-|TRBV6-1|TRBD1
TGTGCCAGCAGTGAACAGGACAGGGTTAATCAGCCCCAGCATTTT
CASSEQDRVNQPQHF
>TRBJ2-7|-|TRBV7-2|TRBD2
TGTGCCAGCAGCTTAGGGCTAGCGGGAGCATACGAGCAGTACTTC
CASSLGLAGAYEQYF
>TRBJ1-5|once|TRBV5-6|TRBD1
TGTGCCAGCAGCTTGGCCAGACAGGGAGGCAATCAGCCCCAGCATTTT
CASSLARQGGNQPQHF
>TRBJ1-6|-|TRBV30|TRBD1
TGTGCCTCCGACCCGACAGGGGGGGTCACACCCCTCCACTTT
CASDPTGGVTPLHF
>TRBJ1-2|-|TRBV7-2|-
TGTGCCAGCAGCTTAGATGTGGTCGGTGGCTACACCTTC
CASSLDVVGGYTF
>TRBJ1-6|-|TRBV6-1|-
TGTGCCAGCAGTGAAGCAGAACAGGGCCGCTCACCCCTCCACTTT
CASSEAEQGRSPLHF
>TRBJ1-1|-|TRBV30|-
TGTGCCTGGGGACACCTGAACACTGAAGCTTTCTTT
CAWGHLNTEAFF
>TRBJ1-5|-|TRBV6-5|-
TGTGCCAGCGCGACCACTGAAAGGGGCAATCAGCCCCAGCATTTT
CASATTERGNQPQHF
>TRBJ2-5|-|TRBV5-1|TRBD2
TGCGCCAGCAGCCTGGGGGTAGCGGGAGGGCAAGAGACCCAGTACTTC
CASSLGVAGGQETQYF
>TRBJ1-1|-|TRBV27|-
TGTGCCAGCAGTTTTTTGGGGGGGAACATTGAAGCTTTCTTT
CASSFLGGNIEAFF
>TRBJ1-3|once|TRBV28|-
TGTGCCAGCAGTTTTAGGGGAGCCCCCATATATTTT
CASSFRGAPIYF
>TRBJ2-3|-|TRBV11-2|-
TGTGCCAGCAGCTTATTCCGGGTCCGGGTCAGCACAGATACGCAGTATTTT
CASSLFRVRVSTDTQYF
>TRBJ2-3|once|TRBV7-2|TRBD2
TGTGCCAGCAGCTTAGTCCCCCTAGCGGGAGGTGTGGATACGCAGTATTTT
CASSLVPLAGGVDTQYF
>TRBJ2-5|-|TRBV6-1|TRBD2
TGTGCCAGCACCCGGGGGGATGGTTTAGGAGAGACCCAGTACTTC
CASTRGDGLGETQYF
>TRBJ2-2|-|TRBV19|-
TGTGCCAGTAGTATAGATCTATTTGGCGGGCCGGGCACCGGGGAGCTGTTTTTT
CASSIDLFGGPGTGELFF
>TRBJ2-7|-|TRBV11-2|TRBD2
TGTGCCAGCAGCTTACGGGGGTATAGCGGGGCCTCCTACGAGCAGTACTTC
CASSLRGYSGASYEQYF
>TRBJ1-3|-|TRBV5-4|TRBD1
TGTGCCAGCAGCGACAGGGCGGGCTCTCGAAACACCATATATTTT
CASSDRAGSRNTIYF
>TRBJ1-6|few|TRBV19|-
TGTGCCAGTAGTATGGAAAGTCCGGTTAATTCACCCCTCCACTTT
CASSMESPVNSPLHF
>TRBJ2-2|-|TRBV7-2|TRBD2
TGTGCCAGCAGCTCTCGGACTAGCGGGGGTATGGTCGGGGAGCTGTTTTTT
CASSSRTSGGMVGELFF
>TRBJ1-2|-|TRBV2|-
TGTGCCAGCAGTCCCGATGGCCTCGGCTATGGCTACACCTTC
CASSPDGLGYGYTF
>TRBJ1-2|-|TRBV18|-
TGTGCCAGCTCACCACTACCCATAAGAGACAACAACTATGGCTACACCTTC
CASSPLPIRDNNYGYTF
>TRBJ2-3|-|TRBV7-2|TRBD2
TGTGCCAGCAGCCCCCGACTAGCGGGCACAGATACGCAGTATTTT
CASSPRLAGTDTQYF
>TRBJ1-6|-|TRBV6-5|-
TGTGCCAGCAGTCAGACTCGAAATTCACCCCTCCACTTT
CASSQTRNSPLHF
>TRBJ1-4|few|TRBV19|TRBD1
TGTGCCAGTCAACAGGGGGCCTTGGAAAAACTGTTTTTT
CASQQGALEKLFF
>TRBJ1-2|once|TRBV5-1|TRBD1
TGCGCCAGCAGCTCCCGCACCTCCGGGACAGGAGATGGCTACACCTTC
CASSSRTSGTGDGYTF
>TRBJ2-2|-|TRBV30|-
TGTGCCTGGTCTCGCTGGACCGGGGAGCTGTTTTTT
CAWSRWTGELFF
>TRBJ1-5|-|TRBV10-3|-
TGTGCCATCAGCCGGGAACAGGGAGGGCCCCAGCATTTT
CAISREQGGPQHF
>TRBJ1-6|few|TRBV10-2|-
TGCGCCAGCAGTCGCGAGCTAGATAATTCACCCCTCCACTTT
CASSRELDNSPLHF
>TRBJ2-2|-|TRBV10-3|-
TGTGCCACCAAAGGCGGCACCGGGGAGCTGTTTTTT
CATKGGTGELFF